This T cell receptor (beta chain) is drawn from a study of T cell responses to AZD1222 COVID-19 vaccine (dated by TCRdb to the early 2020s). Regarding the study in general: AZD1222 recipients whose second dose came at about 4 weeks and those whose second dose came at about 12 weeks were combined into one group, since spike-specific TCR depth and breadth did not differ between the two schedules. Trial participants were enrolled by age into subgroups of 18-55, 56-69 and 70-plus years, and around 150, 28 and 57 TCR-sequenced participants, respectively, were included in these subgroups. TCR sequencing covered 230 to 250 trial participants: roughly 200 given two doses of AZD1222 and about 26 given two doses of MenACWY control vaccine.

The CDR3 goes from the cysteine to the phenylalanine over 14 residues. Only the CDR3 region is kept as DNA, spanning 42 bases read in frame from base 1. The germline V gene (reference sequence) provides CDR1 SGHNT and CDR2 YYREEE. After removal of 6 bases from V and 4 bases from J, the junction retains 9 bases not matched to a gene. The CDR3 regions of human TCRbeta chains were analyzed by immunosequencing. On the study's bioinformatics: Repertoire TCRs were checked for matches against a reference library of SARS-CoV-2-specific TCRs that had been generated using the MIRA antigen-specificity platform. Breadth was defined as the fraction of unique TCRs that were SARS-CoV-2-associated. Depth was defined as the fraction of total T cells that were SARS-CoV-2-associated. Using the MIRA data, each spike-specific TCR was assigned both to the spike region to which the TCR was reactive and to a CD4 or CD8 class. Log10-transformed breadth and depth values were compared by one-way ANOVA with Sidak's multiple comparisons tests. Held by TCRdb, this immuneACCESS table contains in-frame sequences only and omits some clones. Under half of the omission traces to an unresolved V gene where checked; the cause of the rest is unknown. The V and J calls and clone size are taken from that table; D and trimming were inferred from the DNA. This sample is represented by approximately 120,000 clones; about 87% of them were singletons. The ten largest make up 3.5% to 4.5% of the sample.

As concerns this clone: Its binding antigen is unknown. Base qualities are not recorded, but no much larger clone differs from it by a single base.

The study at large found these results: The 56-69-year group was small, and its depth increase did not reach significance, likely because of low power. Most participants were white British and females outnumbered males, and the authors suggested that clonal diversity may have been underestimated. Conclusions about previously exposed vaccinees are limited, since just five to seven AZD1222 recipients were seropositive for SARS-CoV-2 at baseline. The whole spike protein was spanned by vaccine-associated CD4 TCRs, and dominant responses were seen in regions 160-218 and 743-854. After two AZD1222 doses, spike-specific TCR breadth and depth were significantly higher than at day 0 and than in MenACWY recipients. Because no day 14 peak-response samples were available, the repertoires could be characterized only after the peak T cell response. Reportedly, almost half of the unique spike-specific TCRs recognized epitopes lying outside the regions that are mutated in the B.1.351 and B.1.1.7 variants.

According to the study, the label for this sample's time point signals: baseline before first vaccination. Samples from vaccinated people were obtained from the UK trials COV001 and COV002, which included a single-blind randomized controlled phase 2/3 trial of AZD1222 (ChAdOx1 nCoV-19) in healthy adults. For TCRbeta chain sequencing, PBMC samples from trial participants were taken at day 0 and at day 28 after the second dose. This clonotype originated in an adult in good health. Here the sequenced sample was peripheral blood, taken on day 0 of AZD1222 vaccination. The chain couples TRBV5-4 to TRBJ1-1; 7 junctional bases match TRBD1. The CDR3 reads as follows: CASTRGESGTEAFF. The DNA sequence is given as TGTGCCAGCACCAGGGGGGAGTCGGGCACTGAAGCTTTCTTT.